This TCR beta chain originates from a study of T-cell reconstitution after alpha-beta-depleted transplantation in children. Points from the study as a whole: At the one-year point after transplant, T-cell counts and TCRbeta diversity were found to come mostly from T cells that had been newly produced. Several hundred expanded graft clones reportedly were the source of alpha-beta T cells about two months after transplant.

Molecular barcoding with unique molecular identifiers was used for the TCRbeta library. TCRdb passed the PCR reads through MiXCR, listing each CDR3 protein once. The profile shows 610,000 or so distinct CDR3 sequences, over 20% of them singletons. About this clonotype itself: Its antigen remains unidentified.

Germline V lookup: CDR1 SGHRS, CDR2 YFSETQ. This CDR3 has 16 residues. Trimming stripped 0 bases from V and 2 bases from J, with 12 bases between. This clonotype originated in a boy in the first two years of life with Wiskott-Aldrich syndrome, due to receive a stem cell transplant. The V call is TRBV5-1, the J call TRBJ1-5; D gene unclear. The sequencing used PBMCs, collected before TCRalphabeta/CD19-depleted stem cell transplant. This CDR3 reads CASSLDPIGGNQPQHF. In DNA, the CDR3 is TGCGCCAGCAGCTTGGACCCAATTGGGGGCAATCAGCCCCAGCATTTT. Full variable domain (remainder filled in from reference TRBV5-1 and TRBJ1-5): KAGVTQTPRYLIKTRGQQVTLSCSPISGHRSVSWYQQTPGQGLQFLFEYFSETQRNKGNFPGRFSGRQFSNSRSEMNVSTLELGDSALYLCASSLDPIGGNQPQHFGDGTRLSIL.